This T cell receptor beta chain was found in a study of T cell repertoires in cytomegalovirus infection. Study-level background: A matching HLA type, together with CMV infection, was signaled by public TCR beta signatures. Study-wide points: Frequencies of public TCR beta families were cumulated, and this identified carriers of CMV plus the relevant HLA. The ex vivo response showed dominance by HLA-C-restricted CMV-specific TCR beta clonotypes.

The germline V and J ends were trimmed by 4 bases and 5 bases, with 8 bases remaining between them. The CDR3 contains 12 residues. Germline V gives CDR1 SNHLY, CDR2 FYNNEI. Note on this clonotype: Its target is not known.

Via MiXCR, TCRdb re-called the reads, giving one row per CDR3 protein. The sample yields around 110,000 distinct CDR3 sequences, over 9.5% seen once. The V and J genes are TRBV2 and TRBJ1-1; no reliable D call. The specimen sequenced was PBMCs, sequenced either directly or after in vitro stimulation (not recorded which). This receptor was obtained from a human donor in good health (CMV status not recorded). Some clones in this sample may be carry-over from other donors' samples. CDR3 amino acids: CASSGTRTEAFF. CDR3 nucleotides: TGTGCCAGCAGTGGTACACGAACTGAAGCTTTCTTT.